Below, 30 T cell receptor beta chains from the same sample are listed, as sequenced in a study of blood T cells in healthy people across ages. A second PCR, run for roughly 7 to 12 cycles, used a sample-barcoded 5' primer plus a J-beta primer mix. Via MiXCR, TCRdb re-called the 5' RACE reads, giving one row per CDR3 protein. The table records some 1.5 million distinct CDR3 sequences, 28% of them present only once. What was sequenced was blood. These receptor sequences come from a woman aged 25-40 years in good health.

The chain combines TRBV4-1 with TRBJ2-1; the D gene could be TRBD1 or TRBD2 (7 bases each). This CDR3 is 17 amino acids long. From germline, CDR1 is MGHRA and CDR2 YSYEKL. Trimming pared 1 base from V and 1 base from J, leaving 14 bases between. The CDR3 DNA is TGCGCCAGCAGCCAAGGGGGAGGGGGCTGGTCCTACAATGAGCAGTTCTTC. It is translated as CASSQGGGGWSYNEQFF.

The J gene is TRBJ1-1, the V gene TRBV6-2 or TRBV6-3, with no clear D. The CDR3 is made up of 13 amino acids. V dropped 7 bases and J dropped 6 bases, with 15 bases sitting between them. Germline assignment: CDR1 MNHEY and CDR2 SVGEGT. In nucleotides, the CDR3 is TGTGCCAGCAACCCTGGTAGAAGGGCTGAAGCTTTCTTT. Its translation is CASNPGRRAEAFF.

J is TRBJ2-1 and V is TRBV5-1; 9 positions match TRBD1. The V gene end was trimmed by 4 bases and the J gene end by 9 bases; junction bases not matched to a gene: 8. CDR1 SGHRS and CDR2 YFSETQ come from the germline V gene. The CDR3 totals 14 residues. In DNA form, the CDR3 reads TGCGCCAGCAGCGTGACAGGGGGAAAGGGTGAGCAGTTCTTC. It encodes CASSVTGGKGEQFF.

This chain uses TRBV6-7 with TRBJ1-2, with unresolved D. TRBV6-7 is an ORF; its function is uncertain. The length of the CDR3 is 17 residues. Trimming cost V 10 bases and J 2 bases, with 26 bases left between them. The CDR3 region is CANSNFGRILYNYGYTF. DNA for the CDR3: TGTGCCAACAGCAATTTCGGACGGATACTTTACAACTATGGCTACACCTTC.

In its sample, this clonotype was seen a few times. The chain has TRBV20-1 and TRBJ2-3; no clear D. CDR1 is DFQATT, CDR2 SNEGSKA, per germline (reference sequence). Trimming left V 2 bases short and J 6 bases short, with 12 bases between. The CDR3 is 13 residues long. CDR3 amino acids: CSARRLASDTQYF. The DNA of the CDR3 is TGCAGTGCTAGACGGCTGGCATCTGATACGCAGTATTTT.

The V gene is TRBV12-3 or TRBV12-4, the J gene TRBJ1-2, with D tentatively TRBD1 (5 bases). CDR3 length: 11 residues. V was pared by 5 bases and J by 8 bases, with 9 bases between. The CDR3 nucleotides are TGTGCCAGCAGTAACCAGGGCGGCTACACCTTC. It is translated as CASSNQGGYTF.

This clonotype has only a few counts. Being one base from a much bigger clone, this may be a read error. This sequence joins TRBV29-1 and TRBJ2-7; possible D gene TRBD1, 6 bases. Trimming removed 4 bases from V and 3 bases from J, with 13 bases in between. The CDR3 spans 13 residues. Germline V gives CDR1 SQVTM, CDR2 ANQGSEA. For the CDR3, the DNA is TGCAGCGTTGCAGGGGCCCTCAACTACGAGCAGTACTTC. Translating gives CSVAGALNYEQYF.

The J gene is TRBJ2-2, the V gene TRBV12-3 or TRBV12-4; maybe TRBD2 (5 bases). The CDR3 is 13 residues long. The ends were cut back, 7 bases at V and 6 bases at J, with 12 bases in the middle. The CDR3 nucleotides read TGTGCCAGCACCTCGGCGGGCCCCGGGGAGCTGTTTTTT. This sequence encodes CASTSAGPGELFF.

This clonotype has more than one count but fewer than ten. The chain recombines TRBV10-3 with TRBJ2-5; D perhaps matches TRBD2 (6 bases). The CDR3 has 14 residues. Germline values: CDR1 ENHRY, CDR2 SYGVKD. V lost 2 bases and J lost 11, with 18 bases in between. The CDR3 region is CAISEQQESREQYF. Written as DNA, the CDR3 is TGTGCCATCAGTGAGCAACAGGAGTCCCGGGAGCAGTACTTC.

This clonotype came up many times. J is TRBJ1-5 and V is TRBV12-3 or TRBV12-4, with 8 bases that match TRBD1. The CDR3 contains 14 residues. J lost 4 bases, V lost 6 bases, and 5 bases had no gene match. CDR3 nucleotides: TGTGCCAGCAGCAATCAGGGGGCAAATCAGCCCCAGCATTTT. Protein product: CASSNQGANQPQHF.

CDR3: CSADYSGANVLTF. As DNA, the CDR3 is TGCAGTGCTGACTACTCTGGGGCCAACGTCCTGACTTTC. The chain recombines TRBV20-1 with TRBJ2-6; a weak D match, TRBD2 (5 bases). The CDR3 has 13 residues. Germline-derived CDR1 and CDR2 are DFQATT and SNEGSKA (reference sequence). V was cut by 5 bases and J by 0 bases, with 5 bases left in between.

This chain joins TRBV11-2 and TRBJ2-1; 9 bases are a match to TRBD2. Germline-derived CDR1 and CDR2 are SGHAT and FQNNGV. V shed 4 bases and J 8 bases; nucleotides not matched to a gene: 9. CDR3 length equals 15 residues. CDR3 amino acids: CASSSLAGARYEQFF. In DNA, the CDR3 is TGTGCCAGCAGCTCCTTAGCGGGAGCTCGGTATGAGCAGTTCTTC.

CDR3 residues: CASSFGSGSFYEQYF. The CDR3 DNA is TGTGCCAGCAGCTTTGGTAGCGGGAGTTTCTACGAGCAGTACTTC. V usage is TRBV11-2 and J usage is TRBJ2-7, with TRBD2 matching over 9 bases. The germline CDR1 and CDR2 sequences are SGHAT and FQNNGV. There are 15 residues in the CDR3. Germline trimming cut 3 bases from V and 3 bases from J; bases unmatched to any gene: 6.

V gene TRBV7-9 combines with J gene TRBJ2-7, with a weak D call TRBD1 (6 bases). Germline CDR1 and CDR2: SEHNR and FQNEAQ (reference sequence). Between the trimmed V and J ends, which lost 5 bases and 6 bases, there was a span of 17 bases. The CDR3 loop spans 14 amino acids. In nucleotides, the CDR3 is TGTGCCAGCAGCATAAGACAGGATGGCTCCGAGCAGTACTTC. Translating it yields CASSIRQDGSEQYF.

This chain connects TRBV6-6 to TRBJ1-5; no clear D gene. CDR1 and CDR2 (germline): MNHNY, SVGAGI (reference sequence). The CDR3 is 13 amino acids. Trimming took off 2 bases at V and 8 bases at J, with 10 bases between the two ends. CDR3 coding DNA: TGTGCCAGCAGTTACAGGAGTTTTGAGCCCCAGCATTTT. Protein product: CASSYRSFEPQHF.

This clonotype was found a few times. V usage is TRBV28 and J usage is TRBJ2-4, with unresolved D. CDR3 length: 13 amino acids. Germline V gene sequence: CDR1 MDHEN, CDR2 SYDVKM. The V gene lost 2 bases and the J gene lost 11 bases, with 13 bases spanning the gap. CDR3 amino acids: CASSLLTGEVQYF. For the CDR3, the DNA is TGTGCCAGCAGTTTACTCACGGGCGAGGTTCAGTACTTC. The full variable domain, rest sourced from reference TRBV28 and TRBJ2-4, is DVKVTQSSRYLVKRTGEKVFLECVQDMDHENMFWYRQDPGLGLRLIYFSYDVKMKEKGDIPEGYSVSREKKERFSLILESASTNQTSMYLCASSLLTGEVQYFGAGTRLSVL.

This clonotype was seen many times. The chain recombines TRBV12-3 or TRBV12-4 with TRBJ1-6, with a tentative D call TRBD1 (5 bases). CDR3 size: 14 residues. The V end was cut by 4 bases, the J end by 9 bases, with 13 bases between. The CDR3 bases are TGTGCCAGCAGTTACAACAGGAGAGGTTCACCCCTCCACTTT. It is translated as CASSYNRRGSPLHF.

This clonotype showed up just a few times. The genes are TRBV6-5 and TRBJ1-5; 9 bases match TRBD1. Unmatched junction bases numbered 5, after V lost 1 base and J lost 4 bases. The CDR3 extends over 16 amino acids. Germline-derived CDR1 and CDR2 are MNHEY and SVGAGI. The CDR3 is CASSYFGTGMNQPQHF. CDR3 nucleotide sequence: TGTGCCAGCAGTTACTTTGGGACAGGGATGAATCAGCCCCAGCATTTT.

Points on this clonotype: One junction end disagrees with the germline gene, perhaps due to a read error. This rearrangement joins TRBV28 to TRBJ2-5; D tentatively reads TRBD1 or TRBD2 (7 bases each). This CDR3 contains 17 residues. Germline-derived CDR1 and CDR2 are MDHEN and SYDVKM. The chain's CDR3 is CASSVASGGVYQEPQYF. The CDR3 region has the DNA TGTGCCAGCAGTGTAGCTTCAGGGGGGGTTTACCAAGAGCCCCAGTACTTC. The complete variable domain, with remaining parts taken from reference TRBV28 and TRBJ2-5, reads DVKVTQSSRYLVKRTGEKVFLECVQDMDHENMFWYRQDPGLGLRLIYFSYDVKMKEKGDIPEGYSVSREKKERFSLILESASTNQTSMYLCASSVASGGVYQEPQYFGPGTRLLVL.

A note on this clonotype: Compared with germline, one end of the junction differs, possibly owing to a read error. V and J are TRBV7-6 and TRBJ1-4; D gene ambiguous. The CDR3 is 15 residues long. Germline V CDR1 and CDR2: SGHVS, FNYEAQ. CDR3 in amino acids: CASSKTEATNEKLFF. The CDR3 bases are TGTGCCAGCAGCAAGACGGAGGCAACTAATGAAAAGCTGTTTTTT.

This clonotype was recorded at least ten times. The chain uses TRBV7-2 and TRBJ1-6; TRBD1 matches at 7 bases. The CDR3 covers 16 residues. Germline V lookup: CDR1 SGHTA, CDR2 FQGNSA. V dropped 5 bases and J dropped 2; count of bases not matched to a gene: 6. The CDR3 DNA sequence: TGTGCCAGCAGCCAACCAGGGGGAACCTATAATTCACCCCTCCACTTT. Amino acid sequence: CASSQPGGTYNSPLHF.

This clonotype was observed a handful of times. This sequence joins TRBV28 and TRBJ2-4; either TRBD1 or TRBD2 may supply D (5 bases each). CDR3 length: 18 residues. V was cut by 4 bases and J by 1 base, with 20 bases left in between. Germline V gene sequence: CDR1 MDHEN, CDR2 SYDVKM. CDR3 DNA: TGTGCCAGCAGTTCCACTCGGGGCCTCCTGGGGGCCAAAAACATTCAGTACTTC. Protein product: CASSSTRGLLGAKNIQYF.

The CDR3 spells CASTANRGYEQYF. CDR3 in DNA: TGTGCCAGCACCGCCAACAGGGGGTACGAGCAGTACTTC. The chain uses TRBV5-6 and TRBJ2-7; 8 bases map to TRBD1. This CDR3 is built from 13 residues. Germline CDR1 and CDR2: SGHDT and YYEEEE. The J segment lost 4 bases and the V segment lost 6 bases, leaving 6 bases of the junction unmatched.

CDR3 in DNA: TGCGCCAGCAGCCAAGATCGAGGGACAGGCTGGGGGGCCTACAAGCAGTACTTC. Translated: CASSQDRGTGWGAYKQYF. V and J are TRBV4-3 and TRBJ2-5; 8 bases are shared with TRBD1. Germline-derived CDR1 and CDR2 are LGHNA and YSLEER. There are 18 residues in the CDR3. V lost 0 bases and J lost 11; bases outside the gene matches: 20.

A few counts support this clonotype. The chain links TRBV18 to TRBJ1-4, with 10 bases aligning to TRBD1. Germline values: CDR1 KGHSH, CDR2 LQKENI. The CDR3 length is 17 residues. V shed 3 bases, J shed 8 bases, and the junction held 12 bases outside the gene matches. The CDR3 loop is CASSPFMRDRGHEKLFF. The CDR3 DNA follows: TGTGCCAGCTCACCTTTTATGAGGGACAGGGGTCACGAAAAACTGTTTTTT. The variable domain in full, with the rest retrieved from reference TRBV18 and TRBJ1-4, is NAGVMQNPRHLVRRRGQEARLRCSPMKGHSHVYWYRQLPEEGLKFMVYLQKENIIDESGMPKERFSAEFPKEGPSILRIQQVVRGDSAAYFCASSPFMRDRGHEKLFFGSGTQLSVL.

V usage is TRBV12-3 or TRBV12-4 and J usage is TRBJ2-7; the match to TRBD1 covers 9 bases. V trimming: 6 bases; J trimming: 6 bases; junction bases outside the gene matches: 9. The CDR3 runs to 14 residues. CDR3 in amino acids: CASSTGQGRGEQYF. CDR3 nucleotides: TGTGCCAGCAGCACGGGACAGGGAAGGGGCGAGCAGTACTTC.

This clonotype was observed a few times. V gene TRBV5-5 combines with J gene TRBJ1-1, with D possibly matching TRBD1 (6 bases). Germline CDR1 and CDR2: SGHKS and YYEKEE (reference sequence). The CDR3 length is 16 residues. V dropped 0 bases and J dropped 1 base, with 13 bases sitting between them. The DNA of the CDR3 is TGTGCCAGCAGCTTGGCCTCGGGGGCTAGGAACACTGAAGCTTTCTTT. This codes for CASSLASGARNTEAFF.

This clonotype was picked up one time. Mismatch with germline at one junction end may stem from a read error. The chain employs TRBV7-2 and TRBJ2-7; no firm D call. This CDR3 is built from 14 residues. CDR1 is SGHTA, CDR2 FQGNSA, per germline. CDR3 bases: TGTGCCAGCAGCTTAGCGATGTCAGCTTACGAGCGGTACTTC. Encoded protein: CASSLAMSAYERYF. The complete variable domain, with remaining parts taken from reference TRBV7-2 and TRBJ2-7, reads GAGVSQSPSNKVTEKGKDVELRCDPISGHTALYWYRQSLGQGLEFLIYFQGNSAPDKSGLPSDRFSAERTGGSVSTLTIQRTQQEDSAVYLCASSLAMSAYERYFGPGTRLTVT.

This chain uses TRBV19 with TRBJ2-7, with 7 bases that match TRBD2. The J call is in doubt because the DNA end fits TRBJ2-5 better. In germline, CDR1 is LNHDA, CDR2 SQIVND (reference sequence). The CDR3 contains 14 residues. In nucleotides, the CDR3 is TGTGCCAGTAGTGCGACTAGCTATGAGGAGACCCAGTACTTC. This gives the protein CASSATSYEETQYF.

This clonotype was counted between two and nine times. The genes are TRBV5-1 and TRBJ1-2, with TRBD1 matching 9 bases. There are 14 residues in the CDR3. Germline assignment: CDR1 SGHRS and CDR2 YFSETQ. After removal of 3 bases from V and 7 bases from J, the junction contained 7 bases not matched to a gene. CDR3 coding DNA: TGCGCCAGCAGCTGGGGGACAGGGTCTAGTGGCTACACCTTC. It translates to CASSWGTGSSGYTF.